These 15 T cell receptor beta chains came from one sample sequenced in a study of blood T cells in healthy people across ages. Using a J-beta primer mix together with a sample-barcoded 5' primer, a second PCR was run for about 6 to 11 cycles. TCRdb called the 5' RACE reads again in MiXCR, with one record for every CDR3 protein. The sample lists 1,500,000 or so distinct CDR3 sequences, approximately 60% seen once, with 6.5% to 8.5% in the top ten. The sample taken for sequencing was blood. Receptor source: a man in his late teens or twenties in good health.

This clonotype was seen a few times. The V call is TRBV10-3, the J call TRBJ1-1, with D perhaps TRBD1 (5 bases). Germline V CDR1 and CDR2: ENHRY, SYGVKD. CDR3 size: 14 residues. The germline V and J ends were trimmed by 4 bases and 4 bases, with 13 bases remaining between them. CDR3 protein: CAISVDPGGTEAFF. The CDR3 coding sequence is TGTGCCATCAGTGTCGACCCCGGGGGCACTGAAGCTTTCTTT.

This chain connects TRBV9 to TRBJ2-7; D is perhaps TRBD2 (5 bases). V lost 3 bases, J lost 7 bases, and 20 bases lay in between. The CDR3 has 15 amino acids. Germline CDR1 is SGDLS and CDR2 is YYNGEE. The CDR3 region has the DNA TGTGCCAGCAGCGCCCGCCCTAGCTCCTACAATGAGCAGTACTTC. As protein: CASSARPSSYNEQYF.

The chain links TRBV7-2 to TRBJ1-1; D remains ambiguous. The CDR3 spans 13 residues. From germline, CDR1 is SGHTA and CDR2 FQGNSA. Trimming removed 4 bases from V and 6 bases from J, with 12 bases in between. The CDR3 loop is CASSSLSGPEAFF. The CDR3 nucleotides are TGTGCCAGCAGCTCACTAAGCGGTCCTGAAGCTTTCTTT. Filled out from reference TRBV7-2 and TRBJ1-1, the complete variable domain reads GAGVSQSPSNKVTEKGKDVELRCDPISGHTALYWYRQSLGQGLEFLIYFQGNSAPDKSGLPSDRFSAERTGGSVSTLTIQRTQQEDSAVYLCASSSLSGPEAFFGQGTRLTVV.

This chain connects TRBV14 to TRBJ2-3; 10 bases are shared with TRBD2. Germline assignment: CDR1 SGHDN and CDR2 FVKESK. The V segment lost 0 bases and the J segment 3 bases; nucleotides outside the gene matches: 15. The CDR3 covers 20 residues. The chain's CDR3 is CASSQDLAERGGFGTDTQYF. In nucleotides, the CDR3 is TGTGCCAGCAGCCAAGATCTTGCGGAGCGGGGGGGCTTCGGAACAGATACGCAGTATTTT.

The genes are TRBV7-9 and TRBJ2-1; D perhaps matches TRBD2 (5 bases). This CDR3 spans 11 amino acids. The germline V and J ends were trimmed by 5 bases and 9 bases, with 8 bases remaining between them. Germline assignment: CDR1 SEHNR and CDR2 FQNEAQ (reference sequence). The CDR3 sequence: CASSAGPEQFF. CDR3 nucleotide sequence: TGTGCCAGCAGCGCGGGCCCTGAGCAGTTCTTC.

In this sample, this clonotype turned up once. This chain connects TRBV25-1 to TRBJ2-6; 10 bases match TRBD2. The CDR3 extends over 17 amino acids. Germline CDR1 and CDR2: MGHDK and SYGVNS. The V and J ends lost 3 bases and 0 bases, in that order; junction bases with no gene match: 2. DNA for the CDR3: TGTGCCAGCAGTGAGGCTAGCGGGAGCTCTGGGGCCAACGTCCTGACTTTC. It is translated as CASSEASGSSGANVLTF.

The V and J genes are TRBV7-2 and TRBJ2-3; TRBD2 matches 11 bases. This CDR3 is 16 amino acids long. Germline trimming cut 5 bases from V and 4 bases from J; bases unmatched to any gene: 8. Germline CDR1 and CDR2: SGHTA and FQGNSA. As DNA, the CDR3 is TGTGCCAGCAGCCACCAACTAGCGGGAGTGCCAGATACGCAGTATTTT. This translates into CASSHQLAGVPDTQYF.

This clonotype was recorded a few times. The V call is TRBV2, the J call TRBJ2-5; tentative D call: TRBD2 (5 bases). Germline V lookup: CDR1 SNHLY, CDR2 FYNNEI. The CDR3 is 12 residues long. Between the trimmed V and J ends, which lost 6 bases and 0 bases, there was a span of 5 bases. DNA for the CDR3: TGTGCCAGCAGCGGGGACCAAGAGACCCAGTACTTC. Translated, it gives CASSGDQETQYF.

The chain employs TRBV6-2 or TRBV6-3 and TRBJ2-7; D ambiguous. The assigned J gene may be wrong: the sequence end matches TRBJ2-4 better. Germline V gene sequence: CDR1 MNHEY, CDR2 SVGEGT. The CDR3 length is 17 residues. The CDR3 loop reads CASSYSVTSLAKNIQYF. The CDR3 nucleotides are TGTGCCAGCAGTTACTCTGTCACCTCTCTAGCCAAAAACATTCAGTACTTC.

V and J are TRBV6-1 and TRBJ2-1; tentatively, D is TRBD1 (5 bases). The germline V gene encodes CDR1 MNHNS and CDR2 SASEGT. Trimming removed 8 bases at V and 0 bases at J, with 20 bases between. The CDR3 covers 17 residues. The CDR3 DNA reads as TGTGCCAGCCAAAGGGGCTCTAAAACGTTCTCCTACAATGAGCAGTTCTTC. Encoded protein: CASQRGSKTFSYNEQFF.

V gene TRBV4-3 combines with J gene TRBJ1-2, with D tentatively TRBD1 (6 bases). CDR3 length equals 15 residues. V shed 4 bases and J shed 6 bases, with 18 bases lying between them. CDR1 and CDR2 (germline): LGHNA, YSLEER. The CDR3 DNA reads TGCGCCAGCAGCCTTGCGCCCGAGGGGGGAGATGGCTACACCTTC. Amino acid sequence: CASSLAPEGGDGYTF.

This chain connects TRBV3-1 to TRBJ1-5; D is possibly TRBD1 (5 bases). Germline V gene lookup returns CDR1 LGHDT and CDR2 YNNKEL (reference sequence). Trimming removed 1 base at V and 4 bases at J, with 11 bases between. The CDR3 has 15 residues. Here the CDR3 DNA reads TGTGCCAGCAGCCAAGGCGGGGACTCTAATCAGCCCCAGCATTTT. Translating gives CASSQGGDSNQPQHF. Full variable domain (outside the CDR3, taken from reference TRBV3-1 and TRBJ1-5): DTAVSQTPKYLVTQMGNDKSIKCEQNLGHDTMYWYKQDSKKFLKIMFSYNNKELIINETVPNRFSPKSPDKAHLNLHINSLELGDSAVYFCASSQGGDSNQPQHFGDGTRLSIL.

This clonotype was seen a handful of times. The J gene is TRBJ1-2, the V gene TRBV7-2, with D tentatively TRBD1 (5 bases). V shed 9 bases and J shed 4 bases, with 15 bases lying between them. In germline, CDR1 is SGHTA, CDR2 FQGNSA. This CDR3 spans 13 amino acids. CDR3 amino acids: CASSSQGSYGYTF. CDR3 in DNA: TGTGCCAGTAGTTCTCAGGGAAGCTATGGCTACACCTTC.

In its sample, this clonotype was seen a few times. CDR3 region: CASSEGAGDFYGYTF. CDR3 in DNA: TGTGCCAGCAGTGAGGGGGCAGGGGACTTCTATGGCTACACCTTC. The J gene is TRBJ1-2, the V gene TRBV25-1, with a tentative D call TRBD1 (6 bases). The ends were cut back, 3 bases at V and 4 bases at J, with 15 bases in the middle. This CDR3 region has 15 residues. CDR1 and CDR2 from the germline V gene are MGHDK and SYGVNS.

V gene TRBV9 combines with J gene TRBJ2-3; tentative D call: TRBD2 (6 bases). Germline V gene lookup returns CDR1 SGDLS and CDR2 YYNGEE. Trimming removed 1 base from V and 2 bases from J, with 14 bases in between. The CDR3 is made up of 16 amino acids. The CDR3 spells CASSVSAGRTTDTQYF. CDR3 sequence (DNA): TGTGCCAGCAGCGTATCGGCGGGGCGAACCACAGATACGCAGTATTTT.